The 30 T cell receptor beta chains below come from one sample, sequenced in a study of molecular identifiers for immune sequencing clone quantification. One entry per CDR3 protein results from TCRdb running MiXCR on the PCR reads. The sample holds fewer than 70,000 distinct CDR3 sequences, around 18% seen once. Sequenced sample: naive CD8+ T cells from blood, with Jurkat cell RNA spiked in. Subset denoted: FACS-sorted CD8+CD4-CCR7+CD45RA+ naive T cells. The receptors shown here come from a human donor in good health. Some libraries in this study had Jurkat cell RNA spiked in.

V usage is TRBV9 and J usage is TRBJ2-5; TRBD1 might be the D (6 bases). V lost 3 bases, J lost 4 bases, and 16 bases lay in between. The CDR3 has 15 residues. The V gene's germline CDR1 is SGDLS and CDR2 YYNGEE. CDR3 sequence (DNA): TGTGCCAGCAGCGCCCCTACTAAAGGGGGAGAGACCCAGTACTTC. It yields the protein CASSAPTKGGETQYF.

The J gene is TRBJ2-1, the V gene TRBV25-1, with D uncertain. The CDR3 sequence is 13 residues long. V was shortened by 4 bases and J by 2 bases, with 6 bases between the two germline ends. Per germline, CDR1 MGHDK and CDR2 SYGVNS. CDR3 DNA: TGTGCCAGCAGTGCTAACGCCTACAATGAGCAGTTCTTC. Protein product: CASSANAYNEQFF.

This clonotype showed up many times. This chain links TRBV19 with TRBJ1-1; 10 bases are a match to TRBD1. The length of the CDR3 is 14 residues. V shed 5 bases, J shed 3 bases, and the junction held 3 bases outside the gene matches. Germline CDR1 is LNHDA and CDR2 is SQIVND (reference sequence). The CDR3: CASSPTGGYTEAFF. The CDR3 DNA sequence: TGTGCCAGTAGTCCGACAGGGGGCTACACTGAAGCTTTCTTT.

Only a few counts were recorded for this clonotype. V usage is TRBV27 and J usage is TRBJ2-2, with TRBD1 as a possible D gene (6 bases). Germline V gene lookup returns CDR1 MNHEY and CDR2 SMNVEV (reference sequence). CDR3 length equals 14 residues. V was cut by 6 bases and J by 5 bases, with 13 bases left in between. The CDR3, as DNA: TGTGCCAGCAGAACCTGGGGGCAGACCGGGGAGCTGTTTTTT. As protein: CASRTWGQTGELFF.

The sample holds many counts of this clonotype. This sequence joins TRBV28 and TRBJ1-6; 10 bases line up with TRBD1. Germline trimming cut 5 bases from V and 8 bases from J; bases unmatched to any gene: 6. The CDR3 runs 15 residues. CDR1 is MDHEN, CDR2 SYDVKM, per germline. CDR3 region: CASSRAGTGDSPLHF. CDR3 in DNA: TGTGCCAGCAGTCGCGCCGGGACAGGGGATTCACCCCTCCACTTT.

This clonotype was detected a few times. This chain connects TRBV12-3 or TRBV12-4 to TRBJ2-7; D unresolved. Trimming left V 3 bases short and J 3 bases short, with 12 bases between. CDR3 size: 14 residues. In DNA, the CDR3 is TGTGCCAGCAGTTTGGGCGGTCCGCTCTACGAGCAGTACTTC. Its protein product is CASSLGGPLYEQYF.

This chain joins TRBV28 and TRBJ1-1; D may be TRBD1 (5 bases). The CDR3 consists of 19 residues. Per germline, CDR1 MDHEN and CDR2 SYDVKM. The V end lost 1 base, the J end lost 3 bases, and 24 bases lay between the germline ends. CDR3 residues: CASSLSFTWVGTMDTEAFF. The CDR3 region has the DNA TGTGCCAGCAGTTTATCCTTTACGTGGGTCGGGACTATGGACACTGAAGCTTTCTTT. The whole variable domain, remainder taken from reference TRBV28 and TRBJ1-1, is DVKVTQSSRYLVKRTGEKVFLECVQDMDHENMFWYRQDPGLGLRLIYFSYDVKMKEKGDIPEGYSVSREKKERFSLILESASTNQTSMYLCASSLSFTWVGTMDTEAFFGQGTRLTVV.

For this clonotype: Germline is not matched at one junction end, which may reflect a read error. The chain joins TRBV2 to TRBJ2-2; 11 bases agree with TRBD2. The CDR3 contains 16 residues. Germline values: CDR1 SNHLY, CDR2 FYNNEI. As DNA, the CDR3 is TGTGCCAGCAGTGAAGGACTAGCGGGAAATACCGGGGAGCTGTGTTTT. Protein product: CASSEGLAGNTGELCF.

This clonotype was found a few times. The CDR3 bases are TGTGCCTGGAGTGGGTTAACGAGACAGGACATATTCCGGGACTTCCAAAGCTCCTACAATGAGCAGTTCTTC. It codes for CAWSGLTRQDIFRDFQSSYNEQFF. The chain couples TRBV30 to TRBJ2-1; TRBD1 or TRBD2 may be the D gene (6 bases each). V shed 1 base and J shed 0 bases, with 37 bases lying between them. Germline CDR1 is GTSNPN and CDR2 is SVGIG (reference sequence). The CDR3 contains 24 residues.

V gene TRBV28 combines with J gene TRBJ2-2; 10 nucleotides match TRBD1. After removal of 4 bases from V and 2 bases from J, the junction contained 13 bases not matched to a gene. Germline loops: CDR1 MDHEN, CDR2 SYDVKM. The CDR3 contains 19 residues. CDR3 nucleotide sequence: TGTGCCAGCAGTTCAAGGGCGCTTGGGACAGGGGAAAACACCGGGGAGCTGTTTTTT. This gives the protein CASSSRALGTGENTGELFF. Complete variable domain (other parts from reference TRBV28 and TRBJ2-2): DVKVTQSSRYLVKRTGEKVFLECVQDMDHENMFWYRQDPGLGLRLIYFSYDVKMKEKGDIPEGYSVSREKKERFSLILESASTNQTSMYLCASSSRALGTGENTGELFFGEGSRLTVL.

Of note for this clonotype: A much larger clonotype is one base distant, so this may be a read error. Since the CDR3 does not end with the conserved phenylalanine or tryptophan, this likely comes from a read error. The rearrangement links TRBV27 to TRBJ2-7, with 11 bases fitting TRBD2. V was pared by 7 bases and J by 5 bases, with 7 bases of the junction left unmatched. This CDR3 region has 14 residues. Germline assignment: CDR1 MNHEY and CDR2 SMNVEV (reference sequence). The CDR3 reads CASTYSGRANEQYS. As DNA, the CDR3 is TGTGCCAGCACATATAGCGGGAGGGCCAACGAGCAGTACTCC.

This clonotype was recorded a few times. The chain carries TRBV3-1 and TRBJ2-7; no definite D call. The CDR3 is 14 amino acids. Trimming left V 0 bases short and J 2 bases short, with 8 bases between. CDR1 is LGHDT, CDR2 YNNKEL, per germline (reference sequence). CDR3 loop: CASSQEGYTYEQYF. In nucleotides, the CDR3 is TGTGCCAGCAGCCAAGAGGGTTATACCTACGAGCAGTACTTC.

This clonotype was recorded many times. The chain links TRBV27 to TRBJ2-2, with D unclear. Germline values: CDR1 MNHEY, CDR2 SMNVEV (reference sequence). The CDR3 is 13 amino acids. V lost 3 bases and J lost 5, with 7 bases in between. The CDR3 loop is CASSLVGTGELFF. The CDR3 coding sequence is TGTGCCAGCAGTTTGGTGGGGACCGGGGAGCTGTTTTTT.

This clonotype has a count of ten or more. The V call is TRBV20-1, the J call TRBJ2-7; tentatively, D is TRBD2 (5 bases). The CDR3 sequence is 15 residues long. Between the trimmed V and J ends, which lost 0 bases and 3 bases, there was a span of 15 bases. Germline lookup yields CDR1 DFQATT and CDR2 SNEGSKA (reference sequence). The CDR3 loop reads CSARDYLAFDYEQYF. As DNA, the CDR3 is TGCAGTGCTAGAGATTACCTAGCCTTCGACTACGAGCAGTACTTC.

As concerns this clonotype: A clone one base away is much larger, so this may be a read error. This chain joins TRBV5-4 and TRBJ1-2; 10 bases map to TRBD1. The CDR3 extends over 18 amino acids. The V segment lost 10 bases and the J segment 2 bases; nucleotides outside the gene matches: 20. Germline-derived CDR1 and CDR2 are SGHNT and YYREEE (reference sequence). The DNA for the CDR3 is TGTGCCGCCCAACCGACAGGGGGCGATCGTAATCCGAACTATGGCTACACCTTC. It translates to CAAQPTGGDRNPNYGYTF.

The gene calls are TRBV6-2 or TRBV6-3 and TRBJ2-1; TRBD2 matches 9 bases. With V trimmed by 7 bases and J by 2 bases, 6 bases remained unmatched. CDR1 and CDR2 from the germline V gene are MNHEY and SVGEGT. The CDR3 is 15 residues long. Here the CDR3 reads CASTKLAGTYNEQFF. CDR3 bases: TGTGCCAGCACGAAGCTAGCGGGAACCTACAATGAGCAGTTCTTC.

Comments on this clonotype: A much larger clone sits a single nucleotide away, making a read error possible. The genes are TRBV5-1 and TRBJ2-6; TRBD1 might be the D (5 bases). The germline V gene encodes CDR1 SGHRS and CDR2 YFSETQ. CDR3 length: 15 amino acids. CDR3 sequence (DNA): TGCGCCAGCAGCGAAGACATATCTGGGGCCGACGTCCTGACTTTC. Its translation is CASSEDISGADVLTF.

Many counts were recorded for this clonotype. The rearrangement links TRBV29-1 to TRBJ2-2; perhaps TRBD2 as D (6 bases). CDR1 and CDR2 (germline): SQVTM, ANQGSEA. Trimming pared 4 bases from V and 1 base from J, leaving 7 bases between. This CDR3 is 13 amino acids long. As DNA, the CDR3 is TGCAGCGTTGTAGCGGAGAACACCGGGGAGCTGTTTTTT. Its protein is CSVVAENTGELFF.

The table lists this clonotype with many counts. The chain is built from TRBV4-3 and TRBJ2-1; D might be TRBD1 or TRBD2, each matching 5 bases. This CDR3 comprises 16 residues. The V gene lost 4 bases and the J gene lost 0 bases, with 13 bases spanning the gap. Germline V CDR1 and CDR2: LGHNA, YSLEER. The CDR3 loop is CASSPDRGLSYNEQFF. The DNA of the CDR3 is TGCGCCAGCAGCCCCGACAGAGGACTCTCCTACAATGAGCAGTTCTTC.

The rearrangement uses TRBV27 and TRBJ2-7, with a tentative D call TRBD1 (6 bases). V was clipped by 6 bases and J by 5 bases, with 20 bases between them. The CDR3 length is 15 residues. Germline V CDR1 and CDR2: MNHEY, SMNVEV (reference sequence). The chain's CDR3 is CASSLGAGVLDEQYF. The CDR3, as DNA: TGTGCCAGCAGCTTGGGAGCAGGGGTTTTGGACGAGCAGTACTTC.

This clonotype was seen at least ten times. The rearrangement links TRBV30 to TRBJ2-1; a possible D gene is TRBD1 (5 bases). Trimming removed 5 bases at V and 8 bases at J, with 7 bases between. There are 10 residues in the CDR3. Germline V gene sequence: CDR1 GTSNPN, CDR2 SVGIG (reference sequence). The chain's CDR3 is CAWGAYEQFF. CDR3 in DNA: TGTGCCTGGGGGGCATATGAGCAGTTCTTC.

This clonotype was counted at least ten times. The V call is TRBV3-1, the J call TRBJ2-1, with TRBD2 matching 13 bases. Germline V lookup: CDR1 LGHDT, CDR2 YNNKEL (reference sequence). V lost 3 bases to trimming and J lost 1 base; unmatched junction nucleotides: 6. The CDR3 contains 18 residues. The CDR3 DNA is TGTGCCAGCAGCCACCTCGGGACTAGCGGGACTTCCTACAATGAGCAGTTCTTC. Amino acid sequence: CASSHLGTSGTSYNEQFF.

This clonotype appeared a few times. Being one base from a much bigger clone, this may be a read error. CDR3 sequence (DNA): TGTGCCAGCGGTTTGCAGCAAAGCACAGATACGCAGTATTTT. It yields the protein CASGLQQSTDTQYF. This rearrangement joins TRBV12-3 or TRBV12-4 to TRBJ2-3; the D is unclear. This CDR3 comprises 14 residues.

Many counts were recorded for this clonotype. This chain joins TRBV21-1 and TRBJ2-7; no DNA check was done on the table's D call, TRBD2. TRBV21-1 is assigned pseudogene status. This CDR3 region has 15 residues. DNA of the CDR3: TGTGCCAGCAGCACGACCGGGCCCCCCGAGGGCGAGCAGTACTTC. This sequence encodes CASSTTGPPEGEQYF.

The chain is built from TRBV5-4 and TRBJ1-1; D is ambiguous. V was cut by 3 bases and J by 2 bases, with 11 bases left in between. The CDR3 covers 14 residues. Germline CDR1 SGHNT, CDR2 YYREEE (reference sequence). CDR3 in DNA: TGTGCCAGCAGCTATTACTGGGGAAACACTGAAGCTTTCTTT. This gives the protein CASSYYWGNTEAFF.

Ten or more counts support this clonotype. The CDR3 sequence is CASSQEYPGPAGYF. The CDR3 DNA reads TGCGCCAGCAGCCAAGAGTACCCCGGGCCCGCGGGGTATTTT. This chain links TRBV4-1 with TRBJ2-3, with a tentative D call TRBD2 (5 bases). The germline gives CDR1 MGHRA, CDR2 YSYEKL. Deletions cut 0 bases from V and 14 bases from J, with 18 bases between. The CDR3 sequence is 14 residues long.

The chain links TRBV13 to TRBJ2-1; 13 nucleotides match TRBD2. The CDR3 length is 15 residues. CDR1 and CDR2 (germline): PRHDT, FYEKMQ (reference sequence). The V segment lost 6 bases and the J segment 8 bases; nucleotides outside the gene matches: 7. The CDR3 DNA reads TGTGCCAGCAGAACCCCGGGACTAGCGGGACATGAGCAGTTCTTC. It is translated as CASRTPGLAGHEQFF.

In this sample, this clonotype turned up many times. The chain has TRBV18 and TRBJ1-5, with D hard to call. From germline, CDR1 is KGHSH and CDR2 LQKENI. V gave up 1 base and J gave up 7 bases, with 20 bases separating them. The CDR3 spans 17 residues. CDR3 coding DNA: TGTGCCAGCTCACCACGTGAGGTTTTTGGATCTCGACAGCCCCAGCATTTT. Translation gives CASSPREVFGSRQPQHF.

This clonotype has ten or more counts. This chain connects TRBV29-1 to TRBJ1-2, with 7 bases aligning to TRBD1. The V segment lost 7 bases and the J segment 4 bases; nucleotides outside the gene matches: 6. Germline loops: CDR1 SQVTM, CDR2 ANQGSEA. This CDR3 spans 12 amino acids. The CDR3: CSAGDSGYGYTF. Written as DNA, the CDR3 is TGCAGCGCTGGGGACAGCGGCTATGGCTACACCTTC. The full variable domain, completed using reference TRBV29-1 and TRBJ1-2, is SAVISQKPSRDICQRGTSLTIQCQVDSQVTMMFWYRQQPGQSLTLIATANQGSEATYESGFVIDKFPISRPNLTFSTLTVSNMSPEDSSIYLCSAGDSGYGYTFGSGTRLTVV.

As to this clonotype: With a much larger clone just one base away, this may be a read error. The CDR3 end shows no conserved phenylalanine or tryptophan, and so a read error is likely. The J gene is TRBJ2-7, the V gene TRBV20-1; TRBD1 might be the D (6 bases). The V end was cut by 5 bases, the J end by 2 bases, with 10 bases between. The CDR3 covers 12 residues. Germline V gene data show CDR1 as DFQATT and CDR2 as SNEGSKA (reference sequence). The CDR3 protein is CSAGDTPYEQYS. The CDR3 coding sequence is TGCAGTGCTGGGGACACGCCCTACGAGCAGTACTCC.